The 32 T cell receptor beta chains in this list originate from one sample, sequenced in a study of CD4 T cells in relation to SARS-CoV-2 and coronaviruses. Here immunoSEQ multiplex PCR was the method, and the copy in TCRdb shows in-frame clones only, minus some. This sample has tens of thousands of clones, with approximately 79% found just once. Their antigens remain unidentified. Before the COVID-19 pandemic, during about 2010-2019, CD4+ T cells were taken from unexposed donors. CD4+ T cells were isolated from the cells after about 11 days of culture. The sample consisted of CD4+ T cells from PBMCs, cultured in vitro. These receptor sequences come from a human donor in good health.

CDR3 residues: CATLGDTEAFF. For the CDR3, the DNA is TGTGCCACCCTCGGAGACACTGAAGCTTTCTTT. V gene TRBV6-5 combines with J gene TRBJ1-1; no clear D. This CDR3 comprises 11 residues. The V end was cut by 10 bases, the J end by 3 bases, with 9 bases between. The germline CDR1 and CDR2 sequences are MNHEY and SVGAGI.

The J gene is TRBJ2-3, the V gene TRBV7-8; D tentatively fits TRBD1 or TRBD2 (5 bases each). Trimming removed 7 bases at V and 2 bases at J, with 22 bases between. Germline V gene sequence: CDR1 SGHVS, CDR2 FQNEAQ. The CDR3 covers 17 residues. For the CDR3, the DNA is TGTGCCAGCATCCAACGCCGGGACCCACTCTTCACAGATACGCAGTATTTT. It codes for CASIQRRDPLFTDTQYF.

This chain links TRBV10-3 with TRBJ1-1, with 7 bases identical to TRBD1. V trimming: 3 bases; J trimming: 10 bases; junction bases outside the gene matches: 2. The V gene's germline CDR1 is ENHRY and CDR2 SYGVKD. This CDR3 contains 11 residues. CDR3 nucleotide sequence: TGTGCCATCAGTGAAGGGGGCCGAGCTTTCTTT. This codes for CAISEGGRAFF.

The chain combines TRBV5-1 with TRBJ2-6, with TRBD1 matching over 7 bases. The V and J ends lost 0 bases and 12 bases, in that order; junction bases with no gene match: 9. The CDR3 loop spans 15 amino acids. Per germline, CDR1 SGHRS and CDR2 YFSETQ. CDR3 nucleotides: TGCGCCAGCAGCTTGGCTGGACAGGAGGAGACCGTCCTGACTTTC. Amino acids: CASSLAGQEETVLTF.

The chain is built from TRBV27 and TRBJ2-1, with TRBD2 identical over 7 bases. The J segment lost 2 bases and the V segment lost 6 bases, leaving 7 bases of the junction unmatched. Germline V gene lookup returns CDR1 MNHEY and CDR2 SMNVEV (reference sequence). The CDR3 contains 15 residues. CDR3 region: CASSPSGLTYNEQFF. The DNA of the CDR3 is TGTGCCAGCAGCCCTAGCGGCCTAACCTACAATGAGCAGTTCTTC.

This clone was counted between two and nine times. The chain carries TRBV10-3 and TRBJ1-2, with D unclear. CDR3 length: 13 amino acids. Germline V lookup: CDR1 ENHRY, CDR2 SYGVKD. The germline V and J ends were trimmed by 9 bases and 2 bases, with 13 bases remaining between them. DNA of the CDR3: TGTGCCATGACGATGCGGGAGAACTATGGCTACACCTTC. Translated, it gives CAMTMRENYGYTF.

This sequence joins TRBV7-8 and TRBJ2-6; a weak D match, TRBD1 (7 bases). The CDR3 contains 19 residues. Germline CDR1 and CDR2: SGHVS and FQNEAQ. V lost 2 bases and J 4 bases, leaving 21 bases between the germline ends. The CDR3 here is CASSLFTRRGRFGANVLTF. In nucleotides, the CDR3 is TGTGCCAGCAGCTTATTCACACGGAGGGGGCGTTTCGGGGCCAACGTCCTGACTTTC.

The chain links TRBV4-2 to TRBJ2-4; 7 nucleotides match TRBD2. This CDR3 is 17 amino acids long. CDR1 LGHNA and CDR2 YNFKEQ come from the germline V gene. After removal of 4 bases from V and 7 bases from J, the junction contained 16 bases not matched to a gene. The DNA of the CDR3 is TGTGCCAGCAGCCCTGTCCTGGCGGGAGCCGGGCACAACATTCAGTACTTC. This codes for CASSPVLAGAGHNIQYF.

The chain employs TRBV5-8 and TRBJ2-6, with 12 positions matching TRBD1. The J segment lost 3 bases and the V segment lost 3 bases, leaving 7 bases of the junction unmatched. Per germline, CDR1 SGHTS and CDR2 YDEGEE. The CDR3 totals 18 residues. DNA of the CDR3: TGTGCCAGCAGCTACCCCGGGACAGGGGGCGATGGGGCCAACGTCCTGACTTTC. This translates into CASSYPGTGGDGANVLTF.

This clone turned up a few times. The chain carries TRBV18 and TRBJ2-1; 8 bases fit TRBD2. J gave up 8 bases and V 0 bases, and 6 bases lay outside the gene matches. Germline V gives CDR1 KGHSH, CDR2 LQKENI. The CDR3 runs to 15 residues. CDR3 sequence: CASSPPTGGKDEQFF. The DNA of the CDR3 is TGTGCCAGCTCACCACCGACGGGAGGGAAGGATGAGCAGTTCTTC.

The chain has TRBV11-2 and TRBJ2-7, with 14 bases matching TRBD2. The germline CDR1 and CDR2 sequences are SGHAT and FQNNGV. Trimming took 3 bases from V and 7 from J; bases not matched to a gene: 8. This CDR3 contains 16 residues. CDR3 sequence reads: CASSFRGLAGGWEQYF. CDR3 DNA: TGTGCCAGCAGCTTCCGTGGACTAGCGGGAGGATGGGAGCAGTACTTC. Combining the CDR3 with reference TRBV11-2 and TRBJ2-7 gives the whole variable domain EAGVAQSPRYKIIEKRQSVAFWCNPISGHATLYWYQQILGQGPKLLIQFQNNGVVDDSQLPKDRFSAERLKGVDSTLKIQPAKLEDSAVYLCASSFRGLAGGWEQYFGPGTRLTVT.

The chain has TRBV7-6 and TRBJ1-3; 7 nucleotides match TRBD1. The CDR3 has 16 amino acids. The germline gives CDR1 SGHVS, CDR2 FNYEAQ. V was pared by 5 bases and J by 2 bases, with 9 bases of the junction left unmatched. The CDR3 reads CASSPNDRATGNTIYF. DNA of the CDR3: TGTGCCAGCAGCCCCAACGACAGGGCAACTGGAAACACCATATATTTT.

The chain joins TRBV13 to TRBJ2-3; 8 bases match TRBD2. V shed 6 bases, J shed 0 bases, and the junction held 5 bases outside the gene matches. The germline V gene encodes CDR1 PRHDT and CDR2 FYEKMQ (reference sequence). The CDR3 is 15 residues long. DNA of the CDR3: TGTGCCAGCAGGACGGGGGGGGACAGCACAGATACGCAGTATTTT. As protein: CASRTGGDSTDTQYF.

This CDR3 is CASSMTGGGDTEAFF. The CDR3 DNA follows: TGTGCCAGCAGCATGACAGGGGGAGGGGACACTGAAGCTTTCTTT. The chain couples TRBV11-2 to TRBJ1-1; 9 bases fit TRBD1. Germline V gene lookup returns CDR1 SGHAT and CDR2 FQNNGV. The CDR3 length is 15 residues. V was pared by 5 bases and J by 3 bases, with 7 bases of the junction left unmatched.

The rearrangement joins TRBV10-3 to TRBJ2-3; 15 nucleotides match TRBD2. The CDR3 has 17 residues. V dropped 4 bases and J dropped 3; count of bases not matched to a gene: 5. Germline CDR1 ENHRY, CDR2 SYGVKD. For the CDR3, the DNA is TGTGCCATCAGTGTTGGGACTAGCGGGAGGCAGACAGATACGCAGTATTTT. Protein sequence: CAISVGTSGRQTDTQYF.

The sample holds a few counts of this clone. The chain has TRBV7-9 and TRBJ2-7; a weak D match, TRBD1 (5 bases). This CDR3 has 12 amino acids. Germline V gene lookup returns CDR1 SEHNR and CDR2 FQNEAQ (reference sequence). Deletions cut 2 bases from V and 4 bases from J, with 6 bases between. The CDR3 loop is CASSLQGYEQYF. For the CDR3, the DNA is TGTGCCAGCAGCTTACAGGGTTACGAGCAGTACTTC.

The rearrangement uses TRBV5-1 and TRBJ2-7; D gene uncertain. CDR3 size: 11 residues. V shed 0 bases and J shed 5 bases, with 3 bases lying between them. Germline assignment: CDR1 SGHRS and CDR2 YFSETQ. CDR3: CASSLEDEQYF. The CDR3 region has the DNA TGCGCCAGCAGCTTGGAGGACGAGCAGTACTTC.

J is TRBJ2-3 and V is TRBV7-2; D possibly corresponds to TRBD2 (5 bases). There are 14 residues in the CDR3. CDR1 and CDR2 from the germline V gene are SGHTA and FQGNSA. V was clipped by 1 base and J by 5 bases, with 10 bases between them. CDR3 nucleotide sequence: TGTGCCAGCAGCTTAGTCCTGAGCGGAGATACGCAGTATTTT. Translation gives CASSLVLSGDTQYF.

The gene calls are TRBV2 and TRBJ2-1; 7 bases are shared with TRBD2. V was clipped by 7 bases and J by 6 bases; unmatched bases: 12. CDR3 length equals 15 residues. Per the germline V gene, CDR1 is SNHLY and CDR2 is FYNNEI. The CDR3 DNA is TGTGCCAGCATAGAGGGAGGGCCCGCCCGCAATGAGCAGTTCTTC. Protein product: CASIEGGPARNEQFF.

This clone was picked up a small number of times. The chain is built from TRBV7-8 and TRBJ1-1; TRBD1 might be the D (6 bases). The CDR3 totals 16 residues. The V end was cut by 1 base, the J end by 1 base, with 13 bases between. Germline values: CDR1 SGHVS, CDR2 FQNEAQ. The CDR3: CASSLGRGIGNTEAFF. CDR3 nucleotides: TGTGCCAGCAGCTTAGGCAGGGGCATCGGGAACACTGAAGCTTTCTTT.

J is TRBJ2-5 and V is TRBV18; TRBD2 aligns across 15 bases. This CDR3 contains 18 residues. Germline trimming cut 3 bases from V and 6 bases from J; bases unmatched to any gene: 11. Germline V gives CDR1 KGHSH, CDR2 LQKENI. For the CDR3, the DNA is TGTGCCAGCTCACCTCGGGGAGCCGGGACTAGCGGGGGGCAGACCCAGTACTTC. This gives the protein CASSPRGAGTSGGQTQYF.

The chain couples TRBV28 to TRBJ1-2; D is unresolved. Trimming took 3 bases from V and 1 from J, leaving 9 bases between them. CDR1 and CDR2 from the germline V gene are MDHEN and SYDVKM. The CDR3 covers 14 residues. The CDR3 nucleotides read TGTGCCAGCAGTTTTCCGGACGGTAACTATGGCTACACCTTC. Translated, it gives CASSFPDGNYGYTF.

This clone was found a few times. The chain couples TRBV6-4 to TRBJ1-1; maybe TRBD1 (6 bases). The CDR3 has 14 residues. Germline-derived CDR1 and CDR2 are MRHNA and SNTAGT. With 6 bases removed from V and 1 base from J, the gap between germline ends came to 12 bases. The CDR3 coding sequence is TGTGCCAGCAGCCCCAGGGGACGGAACACTGAAGCTTTCTTT. It is translated as CASSPRGRNTEAFF.

This clone was observed a handful of times. The chain links TRBV30 to TRBJ1-3, with D unclear. Germline V gives CDR1 GTSNPN, CDR2 SVGIG (reference sequence). Trimming removed 4 bases from V and 7 bases from J, with 8 bases in between. The CDR3 totals 11 residues. The DNA for the CDR3 is TGTGCCTGGACCTCGAGTAACACCATATATTTT. This codes for CAWTSSNTIYF.

V usage is TRBV9 and J usage is TRBJ2-5, with D hard to call. This CDR3 is built from 14 residues. From germline, CDR1 is SGDLS and CDR2 YYNGEE. V lost 0 bases, J lost 2 bases, and 8 bases lay in between. The CDR3 DNA follows: TGTGCCAGCAGCGTAGAAGCCAAACAAGAGACCCAGTACTTC. Protein sequence: CASSVEAKQETQYF.

The J gene is TRBJ1-3, the V gene TRBV28, with 7 bases that match TRBD1. This CDR3 is built from 16 residues. V shed 7 bases and J 0 bases; nucleotides not matched to a gene: 9. From germline, CDR1 is MDHEN and CDR2 SYDVKM. The CDR3 region is CASTPWTGDSGNTIYF. The CDR3 DNA reads TGTGCCAGCACCCCGTGGACAGGAGACTCTGGAAACACCATATATTTT.

This clone has a single count. The chain employs TRBV19 and TRBJ1-2; no definite D call. Trimming removed 3 bases from V and 2 bases from J, with 10 bases in between. CDR1 and CDR2 (germline): LNHDA, SQIVND (reference sequence). The CDR3 consists of 14 residues. This CDR3 is CASSMYSSNYGYTF. CDR3 in DNA: TGTGCCAGTAGTATGTACAGCTCCAACTATGGCTACACCTTC. Using reference TRBV19 and TRBJ1-2 for the parts outside the CDR3, the full variable domain is DGGITQSPKYLFRKEGQNVTLSCEQNLNHDAMYWYRQDPGQGLRLIYYSQIVNDFQKGDIAEGYSVSREKKESFPLTVTSAQKNPTAFYLCASSMYSSNYGYTFGSGTRLTVV.

The chain uses TRBV5-1 and TRBJ2-7; maybe TRBD2 (5 bases). V lost 1 base and J lost 4, with 9 bases in between. CDR3 length equals 13 residues. Germline values: CDR1 SGHRS, CDR2 YFSETQ. CDR3 protein: CASSLTRSYEQYF. The CDR3 bases are TGCGCCAGCAGCTTGACTAGGTCTTACGAGCAGTACTTC.

This chain uses TRBV5-4 with TRBJ2-1, with 12 bases fitting TRBD2. V dropped 7 bases and J dropped 6; count of bases not matched to a gene: 14. The germline V gene has CDR1 SGHNT and CDR2 YYREEE (reference sequence). This CDR3 is 17 amino acids long. CDR3 sequence (DNA): TGTGCCAGCGCCTCTCTAGCGGGAGGGCCCTCGCCCAATGAGCAGTTCTTC. It yields the protein CASASLAGGPSPNEQFF.

The chain couples TRBV5-1 to TRBJ1-2, with a weak D call TRBD1 (5 bases). The CDR3 has 15 residues. The germline V gene encodes CDR1 SGHRS and CDR2 YFSETQ. V was clipped by 3 bases and J by 4 bases, with 16 bases between them. The CDR3 DNA sequence: TGCGCCAGCAGCTCTGGGACGGGGCTCAGCTATGGCTACACCTTC. Amino acid sequence: CASSSGTGLSYGYTF.

J is TRBJ2-7 and V is TRBV5-5, with TRBD2 identical over 13 bases. Germline assignment: CDR1 SGHKS and CDR2 YYEKEE (reference sequence). This CDR3 region has 15 residues. V was pared by 4 bases and J by 3 bases, with 4 bases of the junction left unmatched. CDR3 DNA: TGTGCCAGCAGCCCAGGGACTAGCGGGGTCTACGAGCAGTACTTC. This codes for CASSPGTSGVYEQYF.

This clone was picked up a small number of times. This chain's CDR3 is CASSNMGQVNQPQHF. The CDR3 DNA reads as TGTGCCAGCAGCAACATGGGACAGGTGAATCAGCCCCAGCATTTT. J is TRBJ1-5 and V is TRBV2; TRBD1 matches at 8 bases. V was clipped by 6 bases and J by 4 bases; unmatched bases: 8. Germline assignment: CDR1 SNHLY and CDR2 FYNNEI. There are 15 residues in the CDR3. The full variable domain, completed using reference TRBV2 and TRBJ1-5, is EPEVTQTPSHQVTQMGQEVILRCVPISNHLYFYWYRQILGQKVEFLVSFYNNEISEKSEIFDDQFSVERPDGSNFTLKIRSTKLEDSAMYFCASSNMGQVNQPQHFGDGTRLSIL.